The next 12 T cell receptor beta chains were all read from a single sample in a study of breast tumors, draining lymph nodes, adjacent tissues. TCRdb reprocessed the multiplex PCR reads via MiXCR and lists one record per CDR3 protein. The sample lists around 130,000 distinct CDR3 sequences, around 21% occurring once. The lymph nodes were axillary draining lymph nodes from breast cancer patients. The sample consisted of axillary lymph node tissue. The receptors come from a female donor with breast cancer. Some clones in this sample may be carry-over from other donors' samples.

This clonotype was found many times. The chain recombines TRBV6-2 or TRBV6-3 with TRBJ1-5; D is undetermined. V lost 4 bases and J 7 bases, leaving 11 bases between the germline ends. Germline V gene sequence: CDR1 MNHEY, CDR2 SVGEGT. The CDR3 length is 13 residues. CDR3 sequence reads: CASSWGSDQPQHF. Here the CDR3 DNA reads TGTGCCAGCAGTTGGGGTTCCGACCAGCCCCAGCATTTT.

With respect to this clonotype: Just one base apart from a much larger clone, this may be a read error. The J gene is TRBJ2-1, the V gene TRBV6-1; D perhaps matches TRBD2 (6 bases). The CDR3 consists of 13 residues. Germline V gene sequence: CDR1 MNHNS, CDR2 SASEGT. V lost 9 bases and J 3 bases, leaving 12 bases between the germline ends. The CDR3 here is CASVAEGYNEQFF. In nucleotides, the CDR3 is TGTGCCAGTGTAGCGGAGGGCTACAATGAGCAGTTCTTC.

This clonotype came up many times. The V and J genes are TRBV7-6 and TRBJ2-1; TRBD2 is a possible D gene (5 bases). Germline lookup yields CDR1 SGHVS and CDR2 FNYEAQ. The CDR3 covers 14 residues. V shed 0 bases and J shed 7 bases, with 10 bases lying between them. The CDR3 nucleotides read TGTGCCAGCAGCTTAGCGGGAGAGAGGAATGAGCAGTTCTTC. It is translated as CASSLAGERNEQFF.

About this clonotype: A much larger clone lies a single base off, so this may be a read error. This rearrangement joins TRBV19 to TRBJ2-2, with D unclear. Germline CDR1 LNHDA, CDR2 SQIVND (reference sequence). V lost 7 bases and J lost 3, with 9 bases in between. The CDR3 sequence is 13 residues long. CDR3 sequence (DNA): TGTGCCAGTACGGAAGTGTACACCGGGGAGCTGTTTTTT. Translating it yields CASTEVYTGELFF. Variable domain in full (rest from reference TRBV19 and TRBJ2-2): DGGITQSPKYLFRKEGQNVTLSCEQNLNHDAMYWYRQDPGQGLRLIYYSQIVNDFQKGDIAEGYSVSREKKESFPLTVTSAQKNPTAFYLCASTEVYTGELFFGEGSRLTVL.

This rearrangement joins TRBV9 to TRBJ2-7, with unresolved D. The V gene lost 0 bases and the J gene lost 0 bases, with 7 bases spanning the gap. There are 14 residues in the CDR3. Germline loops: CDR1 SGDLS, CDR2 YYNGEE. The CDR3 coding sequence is TGTGCCAGCAGCGTAGGCGGTAGCTCCTACGAGCAGTACTTC. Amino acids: CASSVGGSSYEQYF.

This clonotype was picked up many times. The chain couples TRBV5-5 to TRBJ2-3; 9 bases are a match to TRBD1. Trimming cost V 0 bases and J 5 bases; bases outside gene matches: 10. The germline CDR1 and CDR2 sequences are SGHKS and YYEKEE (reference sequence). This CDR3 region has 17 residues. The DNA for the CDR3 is TGTGCCAGCAGCTTGGATGGGACAGGGAGCGTTCGAGATACGCAGTATTTT. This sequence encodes CASSLDGTGSVRDTQYF. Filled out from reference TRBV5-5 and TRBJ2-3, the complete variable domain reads DAGVTQSPTHLIKTRGQQVTLRCSPISGHKSVSWYQQVLGQGPQFIFQYYEKEERGRGNFPDRFSARQFPNYSSELNVNALLLGDSALYLCASSLDGTGSVRDTQYFGPGTRLTVL.

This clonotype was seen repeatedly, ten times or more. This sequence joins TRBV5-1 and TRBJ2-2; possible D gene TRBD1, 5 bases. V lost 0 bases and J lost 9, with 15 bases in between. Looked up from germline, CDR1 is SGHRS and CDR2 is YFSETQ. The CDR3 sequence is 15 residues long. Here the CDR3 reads CASSLDQGGFRELFF. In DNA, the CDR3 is TGCGCCAGCAGCTTGGACCAGGGTGGGTTTCGGGAGCTGTTTTTT.

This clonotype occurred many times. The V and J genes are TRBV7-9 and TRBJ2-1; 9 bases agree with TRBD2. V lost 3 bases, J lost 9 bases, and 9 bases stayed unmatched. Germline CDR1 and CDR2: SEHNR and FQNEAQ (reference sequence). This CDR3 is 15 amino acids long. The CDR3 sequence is CASSFPASGMGEQFF. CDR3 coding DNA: TGTGCCAGCAGCTTCCCGGCTAGCGGGATGGGTGAGCAGTTCTTC.

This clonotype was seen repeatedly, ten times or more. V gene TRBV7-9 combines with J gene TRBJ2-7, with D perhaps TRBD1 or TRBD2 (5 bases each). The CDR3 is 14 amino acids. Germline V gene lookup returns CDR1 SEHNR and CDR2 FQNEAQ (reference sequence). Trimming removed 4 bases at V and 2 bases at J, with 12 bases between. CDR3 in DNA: TGTGCCAGCAGCTCTTCCGGGACGGCCTACGAGCAGTACTTC. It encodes CASSSSGTAYEQYF.

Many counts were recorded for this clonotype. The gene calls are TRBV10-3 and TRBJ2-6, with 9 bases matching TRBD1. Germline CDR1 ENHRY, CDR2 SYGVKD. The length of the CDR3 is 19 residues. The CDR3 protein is CAPLGTHRGQGSGANVLTF. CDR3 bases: TGTGCTCCGCTCGGTACCCACAGGGGGCAGGGCTCTGGGGCCAACGTCCTGACTTTC.

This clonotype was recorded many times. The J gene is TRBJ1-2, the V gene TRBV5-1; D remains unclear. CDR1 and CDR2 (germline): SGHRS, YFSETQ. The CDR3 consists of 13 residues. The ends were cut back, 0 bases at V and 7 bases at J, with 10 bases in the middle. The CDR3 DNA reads TGCGCCAGCAGCTTGGCGGGGATCTCTGGCTACACCTTC. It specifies CASSLAGISGYTF.

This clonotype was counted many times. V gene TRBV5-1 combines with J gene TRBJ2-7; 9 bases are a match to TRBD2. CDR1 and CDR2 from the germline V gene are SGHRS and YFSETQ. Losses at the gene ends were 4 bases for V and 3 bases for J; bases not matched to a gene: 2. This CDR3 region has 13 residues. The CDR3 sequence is CASSVREGYEQYF. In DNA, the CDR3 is TGCGCCAGCAGCGTGCGGGAGGGCTACGAGCAGTACTTC.